What follows are 24 T cell receptor beta chains derived from one specimen sequenced in a study of cytomegalovirus exposure and HLA in healthy donors (dated by TCRdb to about 2017). Libraries were prepared through the immunoSEQ multiplex PCR assay. A mixture of 60 forward primers for TCR Vbeta segments and 13 reverse primers for TCR Jbeta segments was used in the multiplex PCR. The table was pulled from immuneACCESS by TCRdb, which kept in-frame rearrangements only. Such tables lose some clones; where checked, under half of the loss comes from unresolved V genes, and the rest has no known cause. The sample records more than 110,000 clones, roughly four fifths of which are singletons. Clones ranked in the top ten supply approximately 15% of the sample. The sequenced sample consisted of PBMCs. These receptors all stem from a human donor in good health.

The gene calls are TRBV9 and TRBJ2-7, with 8 bases that match TRBD1. CDR1 is SGDLS and CDR2 is YYNGEE in the germline V gene. With V trimmed by 4 bases and J by 3 bases, 6 bases remained unmatched. The CDR3 sequence is 14 residues long. CDR3 sequence reads: CASSPGQDNYEQYF. The CDR3 nucleotides are TGTGCCAGCAGCCCGGGACAGGATAACTACGAGCAGTACTTC.

The V call is TRBV5-1, the J call TRBJ1-1; 7 positions agree with TRBD1. CDR3 length: 12 amino acids. Trimming took 7 bases from V and 7 from J; bases not matched to a gene: 7. Germline assignment: CDR1 SGHRS and CDR2 YFSETQ. This chain's CDR3 is CASGQGQLEAFF. The CDR3 nucleotides are TGCGCCAGCGGCCAGGGACAGCTTGAAGCTTTCTTT. The full variable domain, in which reference TRBV5-1 and TRBJ1-1 provide the parts outside the CDR3, is KAGVTQTPRYLIKTRGQQVTLSCSPISGHRSVSWYQQTPGQGLQFLFEYFSETQRNKGNFPGRFSGRQFSNSRSEMNVSTLELGDSALYLCASGQGQLEAFFGQGTRLTVV.

This chain joins TRBV5-5 and TRBJ1-5; D not resolved. The V end lost 2 bases, the J end lost 2 bases, and 2 bases lay between the germline ends. This CDR3 contains 12 residues. Germline V gene lookup returns CDR1 SGHKS and CDR2 YYEKEE (reference sequence). Here the CDR3 DNA reads TGTGCCAGCAGCTTCGGCAATCAGCCCCAGCATTTT. Its translation is CASSFGNQPQHF.

The chain combines TRBV5-1 with TRBJ2-1; the D is unclear. This CDR3 is built from 11 residues. The ends were cut back, 0 bases at V and 10 bases at J, with 5 bases in the middle. The germline V gene has CDR1 SGHRS and CDR2 YFSETQ. CDR3 residues: CASSLGTEQFF. As DNA, the CDR3 is TGCGCCAGCAGCTTGGGAACAGAGCAGTTCTTC.

This chain joins TRBV4-1 and TRBJ2-1, with D maybe TRBD1 (5 bases). Trimming took off 4 bases at V and 2 bases at J, with 12 bases between the two ends. The CDR3 extends over 15 amino acids. Germline V gene data show CDR1 as MGHRA and CDR2 as YSYEKL. The CDR3 protein is CASSLQVKPYNEQFF. The CDR3 DNA reads TGCGCCAGCAGCCTACAGGTTAAACCCTACAATGAGCAGTTCTTC.

This clone has a single count. The rearrangement joins TRBV6-6 to TRBJ1-2, with D unclear. The germline gives CDR1 MNHNY, CDR2 SVGAGI (reference sequence). The CDR3 is made up of 11 amino acids. Deletions cut 6 bases from V and 8 bases from J, with 10 bases between. In DNA form, the CDR3 reads TGTGCCAGCAGAGGGAGAAGGGGCTACACCTTC. Protein sequence: CASRGRRGYTF.

V gene TRBV6-5 combines with J gene TRBJ1-2; D is perhaps TRBD1 (6 bases). The CDR3 has 14 residues. V lost 6 bases, J lost 4 bases, and 15 bases lay in between. Germline V gives CDR1 MNHEY, CDR2 SVGAGI. CDR3 sequence reads: CASRTPGTSYGYTF. CDR3 nucleotide sequence: TGTGCCAGCAGGACCCCTGGGACAAGCTATGGCTACACCTTC.

This CDR3 is CASSPLRTGKKLFF. The CDR3 nucleotides read TGTGCCAGCAGTCCCCTGCGGACAGGAAAAAAACTGTTTTTT. The V gene is TRBV27, the J gene TRBJ1-4, with TRBD1 matching over 7 bases. V lost 5 bases and J lost 9; bases outside the gene matches: 9. This CDR3 region has 14 residues. The germline V gene encodes CDR1 MNHEY and CDR2 SMNVEV (reference sequence).

This clone was counted a single time. The chain employs TRBV10-1 and TRBJ2-3; TRBD2 matches 14 bases. V shed 3 bases, J shed 5 bases, and the junction held 4 bases outside the gene matches. The V gene's germline CDR1 is WNHNN and CDR2 SYGVQD (reference sequence). The CDR3 has 16 residues. The CDR3 bases are TGCGCCAGCAGTGAAGGGACTAGCGGGGGATTAGATACGCAGTATTTT. Protein sequence: CASSEGTSGGLDTQYF.

This chain links TRBV18 with TRBJ2-7; 14 nucleotides align to TRBD2. CDR1 is KGHSH, CDR2 LQKENI, per germline. This CDR3 has 15 residues. Germline trimming cut 6 bases from V and 3 bases from J; bases unmatched to any gene: 4. CDR3 in DNA: TGTGCCAGCTCCCCCGGGACTAGCGGGGGCTACGAGCAGTACTTC. Encoded protein: CASSPGTSGGYEQYF.

CDR3 amino acids: CSVVRPLAGEFSYEQYF. Written as DNA, the CDR3 is TGCAGCGTTGTTCGGCCTCTAGCGGGGGAGTTCTCCTACGAGCAGTACTTC. The chain joins TRBV29-1 to TRBJ2-7; 10 nucleotides line up with TRBD2. Per germline, CDR1 SQVTM and CDR2 ANQGSEA. Trimming cost V 4 bases and J 0 bases; bases outside gene matches: 12. The CDR3 is 17 residues long.

As regards this clone: Its ends do not fully match the called genes, so a read error is possible. The gene calls are TRBV7-6 and TRBJ2-3; 10 bases align to TRBD1. CDR1 and CDR2 (germline): SGHVS, FNYEAQ. The CDR3 has 15 amino acids. The CDR3 region has the DNA TGTGCCAGCAGCTTAGTGTTGGACAGGGGGTCGGTGTTGCATTTT. Its translation is CASSLVLDRGSVLHF.

J is TRBJ1-5 and V is TRBV6-5; perhaps TRBD1 as D (6 bases). This CDR3 comprises 13 residues. CDR1 and CDR2 (germline): MNHEY, SVGAGI. V was trimmed by 8 bases and J by 4 bases, leaving 12 bases between them. CDR3 in DNA: TGTGCCAGCTCCCGGGACAAAAATCAGCCCCAGCATTTT. As protein: CASSRDKNQPQHF.

V is TRBV6-1 and J is TRBJ2-2; 10 positions match TRBD2. The CDR3 contains 15 residues. V gave up 2 bases and J gave up 6 bases; unmatched junction bases: 3. Germline CDR1 and CDR2: MNHNS and SASEGT. This CDR3 is CASSEQSGGAGELFF. The CDR3 DNA follows: TGTGCCAGCAGTGAACAAAGCGGGGGGGCCGGGGAGCTGTTTTTT.

The V call is TRBV7-2, the J call TRBJ1-2; 8 bases align to TRBD1. The V and J ends lost 2 bases and 6 bases, in that order; junction bases with no gene match: 5. This CDR3 region has 14 residues. The germline CDR1 and CDR2 sequences are SGHTA and FQGNSA. Written as DNA, the CDR3 is TGTGCCAGCAGCTTATCAGGGGGCGCAGATGGCTACACCTTC. Its protein is CASSLSGGADGYTF.

V gene TRBV5-1 combines with J gene TRBJ2-3; perhaps TRBD2 as D (5 bases). The CDR3 is made up of 13 amino acids. The germline V gene has CDR1 SGHRS and CDR2 YFSETQ. The V and J ends lost 0 bases and 6 bases respectively, with 8 bases between them. The CDR3 sequence: CASSLGGWDTQYF. CDR3 bases: TGCGCCAGCAGCTTGGGAGGGTGGGATACGCAGTATTTT.

This chain uses TRBV2 with TRBJ1-5, with 8 bases that match TRBD1. From germline, CDR1 is SNHLY and CDR2 FYNNEI. J lost 3 bases, V lost 3 bases, and 1 base had no gene match. CDR3 length equals 14 residues. The CDR3 region is CASSETGVNQPQHF. CDR3 DNA: TGTGCCAGCAGTGAGACAGGGGTCAATCAGCCCCAGCATTTT.

The V and J genes are TRBV7-2 and TRBJ1-5, with 10 positions matching TRBD1. V was clipped by 6 bases and J by 6 bases; unmatched bases: 8. Germline V gives CDR1 SGHTA, CDR2 FQGNSA. This CDR3 spans 15 amino acids. For the CDR3, the DNA is TGTGCCAGCAGGGAGCGGACAGGGGGAAGTCAGCCCCAGCATTTT. Encoded protein: CASRERTGGSQPQHF.

V usage is TRBV7-8 and J usage is TRBJ2-7; D possibly corresponds to TRBD1 (5 bases). Germline V lookup: CDR1 SGHVS, CDR2 FQNEAQ. V was trimmed by 1 base and J by 6 bases, leaving 16 bases between them. This CDR3 spans 15 amino acids. The CDR3 coding sequence is TGTGCCAGCAGCTTAGATGGCAGGGTTTCAAGCGAGCAGTACTTC. It codes for CASSLDGRVSSEQYF.

V usage is TRBV9 and J usage is TRBJ2-1; 7 bases are shared with TRBD1. The CDR3 totals 13 residues. The germline V gene encodes CDR1 SGDLS and CDR2 YYNGEE. Trimming at V came to 4 bases and at J to 6 bases, leaving 4 bases not matched to a gene. DNA for the CDR3: TGTGCCAGCAGCCCGACAGGGTCCAATGAGCAGTTCTTC. Translated: CASSPTGSNEQFF. The full variable domain, with the rest looked up from reference TRBV9 and TRBJ2-1, is DSGVTQTPKHLITATGQRVTLRCSPRSGDLSVYWYQQSLDQGLQFLIQYYNGEERAKGNILERFSAQQFPDLHSELNLSSLELGDSALYFCASSPTGSNEQFFGPGTRLTVL.

This clone was counted between two and nine times. V usage is TRBV4-2 and J usage is TRBJ2-7; TRBD2 might be the D (5 bases). Trimming took 0 bases from V and 3 from J, leaving 12 bases between them. The length of the CDR3 is 15 residues. Germline-derived CDR1 and CDR2 are LGHNA and YNFKEQ. Here the CDR3 reads CASSQEWARVYEQYF. Here the CDR3 DNA reads TGTGCCAGCAGCCAAGAATGGGCGCGGGTCTACGAGCAGTACTTC.

The V gene is TRBV27, the J gene TRBJ2-5; tentative D call: TRBD2 (5 bases). CDR3 length equals 13 residues. Germline-derived CDR1 and CDR2 are MNHEY and SMNVEV (reference sequence). V shed 8 bases and J shed 5 bases, with 15 bases lying between them. The CDR3 loop reads CASGRGRSETQYF. The CDR3 DNA sequence: TGTGCCAGCGGAAGAGGGAGATCTGAGACCCAGTACTTC.

This clone has only a few counts. This sequence joins TRBV11-1 and TRBJ2-7; tentative D call: TRBD2 (5 bases). The V gene's germline CDR1 is SGHAT and CDR2 FQDESV (reference sequence). Trimming pared 1 base from V and 1 base from J, leaving 5 bases between. CDR3 length equals 13 residues. The CDR3 region has the DNA TGTGCCAGCAGCTTAGGGGAGTCCTACGAGCAGTACTTC. This encodes CASSLGESYEQYF. Full variable domain (rest looked up from reference TRBV11-1 and TRBJ2-7): EAEVAQSPRYKITEKSQAVAFWCDPISGHATLYWYRQILGQGPELLVQFQDESVVDDSQLPKDRFSAERLKGVDSTLKIQPAELGDSAMYLCASSLGESYEQYFGPGTRLTVT.

The chain employs TRBV7-9 and TRBJ2-7; D remains ambiguous. CDR3 size: 13 residues. In germline, CDR1 is SEHNR, CDR2 FQNEAQ (reference sequence). The germline V and J ends were trimmed by 9 bases and 3 bases, with 15 bases remaining between them. This CDR3 is CASSATENYEQYF. CDR3 nucleotide sequence: TGTGCCAGTTCAGCAACAGAGAACTACGAGCAGTACTTC.